This TCR beta chain was recovered during a study of blood T cell repertoires in COVID-19. Study-wide context: Whether acute or convalescent, the COVID-19 samples came from the United States, Italy and Spain.

This clone has just one count. J lost 4 bases, V lost 5 bases, and 2 bases had no gene match. This CDR3 is 13 amino acids long. Germline CDR1 is SGHTA and CDR2 is FQGTGA. Clones were sequenced by immunoSEQ multiplex PCR, and TCRdb holds only the in-frame ones, with some missing. The sample holds under 150,000 clones; around 85% are singletons and the top ten take 5% to 6.5%. Enrolled during active infection, Seattle patients were then followed longitudinally. The chain has TRBV7-3 and TRBJ1-2, with 9 bases aligning to TRBD1. This TCR came from a woman aged 60-75 years with COVID-19, enrolled during active disease. Sequencing used peripheral blood. The CDR3 is CASSKDRGYGYTF. In nucleotides, the CDR3 is TGTGCCAGCAGCAAGGACAGGGGCTATGGCTACACCTTC. Based on the CDR3 plus reference TRBV7-3 and TRBJ1-2, the full variable domain is GAGVSQTPSNKVTEKGKYVELRCDPISGHTALYWYRQSLGQGPEFLIYFQGTGAADDSGLPNDRFFAVRPEGSVSTLKIQRTERGDSAVYLCASSKDRGYGYTFGSGTRLTVV.